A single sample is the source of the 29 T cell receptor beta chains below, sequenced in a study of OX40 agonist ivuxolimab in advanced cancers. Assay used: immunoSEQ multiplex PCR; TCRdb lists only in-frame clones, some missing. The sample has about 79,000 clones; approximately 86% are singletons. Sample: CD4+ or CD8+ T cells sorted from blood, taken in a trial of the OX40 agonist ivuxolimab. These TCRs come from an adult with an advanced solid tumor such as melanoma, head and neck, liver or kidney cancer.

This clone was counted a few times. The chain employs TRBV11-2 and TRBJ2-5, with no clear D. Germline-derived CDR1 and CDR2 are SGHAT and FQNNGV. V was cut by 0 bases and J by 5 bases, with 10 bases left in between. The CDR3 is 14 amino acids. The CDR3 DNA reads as TGTGCCAGCAGCTTAGATCTCGGGCTCGAGACCCAGTACTTC. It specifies CASSLDLGLETQYF. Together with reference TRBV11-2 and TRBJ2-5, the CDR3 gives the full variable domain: EAGVAQSPRYKIIEKRQSVAFWCNPISGHATLYWYQQILGQGPKLLIQFQNNGVVDDSQLPKDRFSAERLKGVDSTLKIQPAKLEDSAVYLCASSLDLGLETQYFGPGTRLLVL.

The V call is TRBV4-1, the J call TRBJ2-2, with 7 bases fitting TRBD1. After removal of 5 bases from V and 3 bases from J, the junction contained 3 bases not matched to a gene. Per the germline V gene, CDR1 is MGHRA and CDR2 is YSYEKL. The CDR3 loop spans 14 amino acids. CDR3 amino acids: CASSGQEHTGELFF. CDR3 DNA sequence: TGCGCCAGCAGCGGACAGGAACACACCGGGGAGCTGTTTTTT.

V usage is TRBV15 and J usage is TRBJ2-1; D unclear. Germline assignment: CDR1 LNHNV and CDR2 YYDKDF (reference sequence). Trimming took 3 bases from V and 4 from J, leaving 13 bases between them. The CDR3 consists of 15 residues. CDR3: CATSSAAVPYNEQFF. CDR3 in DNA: TGTGCCACCAGCAGTGCGGCAGTACCTTACAATGAGCAGTTCTTC.

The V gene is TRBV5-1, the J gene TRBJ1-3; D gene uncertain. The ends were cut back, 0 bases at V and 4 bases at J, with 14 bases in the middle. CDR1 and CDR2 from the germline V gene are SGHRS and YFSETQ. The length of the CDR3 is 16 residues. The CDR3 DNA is TGCGCCAGCAGCTTGGAAGGCACCGGCGGGGGAAACACCATATATTTT. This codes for CASSLEGTGGGNTIYF.

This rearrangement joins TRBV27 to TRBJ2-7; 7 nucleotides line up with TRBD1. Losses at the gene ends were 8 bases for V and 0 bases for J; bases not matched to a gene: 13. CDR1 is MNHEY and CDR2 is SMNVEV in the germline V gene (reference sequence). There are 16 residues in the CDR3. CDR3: CASGRQPGQSSYEQYF. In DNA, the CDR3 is TGTGCCAGCGGACGACAACCGGGACAGAGCTCCTACGAGCAGTACTTC.

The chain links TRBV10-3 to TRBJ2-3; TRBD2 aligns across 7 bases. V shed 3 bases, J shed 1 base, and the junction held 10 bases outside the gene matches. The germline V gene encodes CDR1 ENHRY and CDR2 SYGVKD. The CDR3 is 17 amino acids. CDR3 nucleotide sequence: TGTGCCATCAGTGAAAAAGCGGGACGGGACCGCACAGATACGCAGTATTTT. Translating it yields CAISEKAGRDRTDTQYF.

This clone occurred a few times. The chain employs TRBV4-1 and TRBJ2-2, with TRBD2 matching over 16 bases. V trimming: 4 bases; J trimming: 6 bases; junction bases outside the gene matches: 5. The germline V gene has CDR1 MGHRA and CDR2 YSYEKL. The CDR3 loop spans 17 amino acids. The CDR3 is CASSPGLAGGPAGELFF. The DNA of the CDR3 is TGCGCCAGCAGCCCGGGACTAGCGGGAGGGCCGGCCGGGGAGCTGTTTTTT.

CDR3 region: CASSAGALSTNEKLFF. The DNA for the CDR3 is TGCGCCAGCAGCGCAGGGGCATTATCAACTAATGAAAAACTGTTTTTT. The genes are TRBV5-1 and TRBJ1-4; D might be TRBD1 (6 bases). The V gene's germline CDR1 is SGHRS and CDR2 YFSETQ. Between the trimmed V and J ends, which lost 4 bases and 0 bases, there was a span of 13 bases. This CDR3 is built from 16 residues.

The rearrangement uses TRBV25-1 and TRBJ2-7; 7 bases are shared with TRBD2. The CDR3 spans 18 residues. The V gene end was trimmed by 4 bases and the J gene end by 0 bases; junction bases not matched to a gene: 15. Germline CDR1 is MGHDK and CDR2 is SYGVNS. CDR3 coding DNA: TGTGCCAGCAGTGGTTGGGGGGGGAGTGGGAAAGGCTCCTACGAGCAGTACTTC. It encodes CASSGWGGSGKGSYEQYF.

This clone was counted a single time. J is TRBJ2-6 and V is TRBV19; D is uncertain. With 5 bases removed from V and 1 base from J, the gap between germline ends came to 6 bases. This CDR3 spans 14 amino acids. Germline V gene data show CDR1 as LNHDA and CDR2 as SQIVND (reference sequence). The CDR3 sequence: CASSPYSGANVLTF. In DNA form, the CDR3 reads TGTGCCAGTAGTCCCTATTCTGGGGCCAACGTCCTGACTTTC.

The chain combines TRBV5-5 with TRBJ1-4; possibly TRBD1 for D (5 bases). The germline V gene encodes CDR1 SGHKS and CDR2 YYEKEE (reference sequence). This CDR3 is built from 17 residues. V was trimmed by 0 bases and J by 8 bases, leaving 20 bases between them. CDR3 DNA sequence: TGTGCCAGCAGCTTGGGTGGTTGGGGGGACTTTAAAGAAAAACTGTTTTTT. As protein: CASSLGGWGDFKEKLFF.

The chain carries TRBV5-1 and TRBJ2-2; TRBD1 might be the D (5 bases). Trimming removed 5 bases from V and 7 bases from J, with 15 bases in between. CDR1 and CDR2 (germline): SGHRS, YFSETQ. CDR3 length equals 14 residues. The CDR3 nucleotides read TGCGCCAGCAGGGACACCCTGGATGTCGGGGAGCTGTTTTTT. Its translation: CASRDTLDVGELFF.

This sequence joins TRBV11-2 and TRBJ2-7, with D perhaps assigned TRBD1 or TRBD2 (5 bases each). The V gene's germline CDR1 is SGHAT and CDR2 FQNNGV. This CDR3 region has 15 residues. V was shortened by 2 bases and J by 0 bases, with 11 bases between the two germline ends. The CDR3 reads CASSLRREISYEQYF. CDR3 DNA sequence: TGTGCCAGCAGCTTACGCAGGGAGATCTCCTACGAGCAGTACTTC.

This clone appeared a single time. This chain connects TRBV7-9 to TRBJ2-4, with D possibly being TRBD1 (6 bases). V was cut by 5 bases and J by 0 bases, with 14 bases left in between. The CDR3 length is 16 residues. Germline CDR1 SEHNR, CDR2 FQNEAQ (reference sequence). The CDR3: CASSADRWLAKNIQYF. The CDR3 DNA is TGTGCCAGCAGCGCTGACAGGTGGCTAGCCAAAAACATTCAGTACTTC. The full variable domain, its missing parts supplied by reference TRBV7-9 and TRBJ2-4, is DTGVSQNPRHKITKRGQNVTFRCDPISEHNRLYWYRQTLGQGPEFLTYFQNEAQLEKSRLLSDRFSAERPKGSFSTLEIQRTEQGDSAMYLCASSADRWLAKNIQYFGAGTRLSVL.

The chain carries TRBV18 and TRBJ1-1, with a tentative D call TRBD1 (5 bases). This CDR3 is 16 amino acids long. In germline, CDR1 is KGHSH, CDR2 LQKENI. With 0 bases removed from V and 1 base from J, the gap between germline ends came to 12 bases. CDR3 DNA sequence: TGTGCCAGCTCACCACCGTTTAGTCAGGGGAACACTGAAGCTTTCTTT. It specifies CASSPPFSQGNTEAFF.

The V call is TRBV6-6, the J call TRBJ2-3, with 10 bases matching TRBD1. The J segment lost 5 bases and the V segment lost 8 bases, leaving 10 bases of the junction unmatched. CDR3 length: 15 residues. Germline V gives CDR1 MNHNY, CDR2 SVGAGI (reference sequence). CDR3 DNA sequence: TGTGCCAGCCGTGAGGCGGGACAGGGGAGAGATACGCAGTATTTT. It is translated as CASREAGQGRDTQYF.

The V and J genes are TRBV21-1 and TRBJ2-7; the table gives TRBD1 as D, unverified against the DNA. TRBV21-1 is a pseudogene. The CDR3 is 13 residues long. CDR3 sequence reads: CASSKKDRYEQYF. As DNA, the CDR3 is TGTGCCAGCAGCAAAAAAGACAGGTACGAGCAGTACTTC.

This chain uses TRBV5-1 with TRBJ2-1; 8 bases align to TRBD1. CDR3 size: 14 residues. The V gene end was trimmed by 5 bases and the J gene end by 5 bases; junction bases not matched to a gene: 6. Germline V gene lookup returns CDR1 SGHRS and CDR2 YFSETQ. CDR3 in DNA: TGCGCCAGCAGTTGGACAGGGACCGACAATGAGCAGTTCTTC. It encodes CASSWTGTDNEQFF.

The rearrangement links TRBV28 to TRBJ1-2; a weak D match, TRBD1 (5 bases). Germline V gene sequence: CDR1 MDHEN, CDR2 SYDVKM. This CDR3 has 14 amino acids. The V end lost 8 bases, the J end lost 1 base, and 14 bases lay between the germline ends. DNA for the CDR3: TGTGCCAGCCGGGAGGGGACCAATAACTATGGCTACACCTTC. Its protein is CASREGTNNYGYTF.

CDR3 residues: CASAGVAGSPLHF. The CDR3 DNA reads as TGTGCCAGTGCGGGGGTCGCGGGTTCACCCCTCCACTTT. The gene calls are TRBV19 and TRBJ1-6, with a possible D match to TRBD1 (5 bases). The length of the CDR3 is 13 residues. The germline V gene has CDR1 LNHDA and CDR2 SQIVND (reference sequence). Between the trimmed V and J ends, which lost 8 bases and 9 bases, there was a span of 14 bases.

CDR3 DNA: TGCGCCAGCAGCCACGGACGAGGATCTCGTGGAGTAGACTATGGCTACACCTTC. Amino acid sequence: CASSHGRGSRGVDYGYTF. This chain connects TRBV5-1 to TRBJ1-2; D unclear. With 4 bases removed from V and 3 bases from J, the gap between germline ends came to 25 bases. Germline loops: CDR1 SGHRS, CDR2 YFSETQ. CDR3 length: 18 amino acids.

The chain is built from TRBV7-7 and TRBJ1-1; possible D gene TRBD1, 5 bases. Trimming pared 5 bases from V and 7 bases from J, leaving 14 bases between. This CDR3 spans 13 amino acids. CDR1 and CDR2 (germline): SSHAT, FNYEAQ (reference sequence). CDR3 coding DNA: TGTGCCAGCAGCCCAGGGACGGGTGGTGAAGCTTTCTTT. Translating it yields CASSPGTGGEAFF. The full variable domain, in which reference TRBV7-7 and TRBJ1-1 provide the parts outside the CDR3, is GAGVSQSPRYKVTKRGQDVTLRCDPISSHATLYWYQQALGQGPEFLTYFNYEAQPDKSGLPSDRFSAERPEGSISTLTIQRTEQRDSAMYRCASSPGTGGEAFFGQGTRLTVV.

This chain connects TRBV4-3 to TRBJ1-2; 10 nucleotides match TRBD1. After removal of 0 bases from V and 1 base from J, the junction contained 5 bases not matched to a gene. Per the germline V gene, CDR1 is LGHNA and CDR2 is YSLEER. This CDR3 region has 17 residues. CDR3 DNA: TGCGCCAGCAGCCAAGATCCCGGGACAGGGGATAACTATGGCTACACCTTC. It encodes CASSQDPGTGDNYGYTF.

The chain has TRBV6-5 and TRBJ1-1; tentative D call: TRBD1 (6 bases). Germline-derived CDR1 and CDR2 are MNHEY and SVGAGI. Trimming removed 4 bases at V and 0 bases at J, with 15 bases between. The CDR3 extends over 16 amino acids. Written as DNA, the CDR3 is TGTGCCAGCAGTTTCACAGGGTCAGGGGTGAACACTGAAGCTTTCTTT. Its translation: CASSFTGSGVNTEAFF.

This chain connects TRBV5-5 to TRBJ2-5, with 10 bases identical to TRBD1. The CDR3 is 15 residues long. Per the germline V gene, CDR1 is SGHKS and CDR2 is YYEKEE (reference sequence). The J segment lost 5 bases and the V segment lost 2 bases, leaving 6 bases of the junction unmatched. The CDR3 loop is CASSFVTGGLETQYF. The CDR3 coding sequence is TGTGCCAGCAGCTTCGTGACAGGGGGCTTGGAGACCCAGTACTTC.

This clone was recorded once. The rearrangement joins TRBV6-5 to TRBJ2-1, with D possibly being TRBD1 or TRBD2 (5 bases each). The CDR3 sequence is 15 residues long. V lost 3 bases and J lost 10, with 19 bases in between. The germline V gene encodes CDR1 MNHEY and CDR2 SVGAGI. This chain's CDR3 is CASSYRAGTVGEQFF. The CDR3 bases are TGTGCCAGCAGTTATAGGGCAGGGACCGTTGGGGAGCAGTTCTTC.

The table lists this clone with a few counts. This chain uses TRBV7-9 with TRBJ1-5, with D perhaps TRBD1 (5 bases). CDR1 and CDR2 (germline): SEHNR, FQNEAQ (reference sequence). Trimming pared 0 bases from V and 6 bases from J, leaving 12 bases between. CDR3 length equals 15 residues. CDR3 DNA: TGTGCCAGCAGCTTAGCAGGGCAGGGAGGTCAGCCCCAGCATTTT. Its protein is CASSLAGQGGQPQHF.

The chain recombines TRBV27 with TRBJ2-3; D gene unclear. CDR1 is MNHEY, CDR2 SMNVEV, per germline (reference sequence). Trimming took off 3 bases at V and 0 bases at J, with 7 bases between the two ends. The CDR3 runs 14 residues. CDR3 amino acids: CASSFLSSTDTQYF. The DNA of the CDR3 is TGTGCCAGCAGTTTCCTCTCGAGCACAGATACGCAGTATTTT.

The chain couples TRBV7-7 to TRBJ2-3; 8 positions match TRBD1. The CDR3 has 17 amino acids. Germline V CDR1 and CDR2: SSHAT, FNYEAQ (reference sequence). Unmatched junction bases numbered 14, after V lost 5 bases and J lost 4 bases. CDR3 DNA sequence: TGTGCCAGCAGCCCCCGGACAGGGCGGAATGGGGCAGATACGCAGTATTTT. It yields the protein CASSPRTGRNGADTQYF.